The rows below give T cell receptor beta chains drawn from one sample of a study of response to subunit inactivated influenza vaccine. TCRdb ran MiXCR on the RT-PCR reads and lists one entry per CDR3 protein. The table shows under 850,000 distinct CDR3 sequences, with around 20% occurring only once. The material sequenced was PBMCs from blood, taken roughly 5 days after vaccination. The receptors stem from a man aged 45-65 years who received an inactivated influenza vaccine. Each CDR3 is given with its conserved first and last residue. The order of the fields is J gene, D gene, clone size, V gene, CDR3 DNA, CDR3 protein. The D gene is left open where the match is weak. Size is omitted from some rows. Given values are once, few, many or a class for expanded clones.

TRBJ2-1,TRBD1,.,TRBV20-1,TGCAGTGCTAGAGAACAGGGGGATGAGCAGTTCTTC,CSAREQGDEQFF
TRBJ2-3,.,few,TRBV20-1,TGCAGTGCTAGAGGGGGCGCAGGACTCGACTCTAGCACAGATACGCAGTATTTT,CSARGGAGLDSSTDTQYF
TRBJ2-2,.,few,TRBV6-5,TGTGCCAGCAGTTACGGGACCAAGAACACCGGGGAGCTGTTTTTT,CASSYGTKNTGELFF
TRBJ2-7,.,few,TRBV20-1,TGCAGTGCTAGAGGACAGCTACCAGACGAGCAGTACTTC,CSARGQLPDEQYF
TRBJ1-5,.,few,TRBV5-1,TGCGCCAGCAGCTTGTGGCCGAGCAATCAGCCCCAGCATTTT,CASSLWPSNQPQHF
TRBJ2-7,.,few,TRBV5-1,TGCGCCAGCAGCTCGGATGACGGGGTCTACGAGCAGTACTTC,CASSSDDGVYEQYF
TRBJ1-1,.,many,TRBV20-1,TGCAGTGCTCGCCAGAGAGGGTACACTGAAGCTTTCTTT,CSARQRGYTEAFF
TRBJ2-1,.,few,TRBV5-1,TGCGCCAGCAGCTTAGGCGCGGGACAGTCAATCTACAATGAGCAGTTCTTC,CASSLGAGQSIYNEQFF
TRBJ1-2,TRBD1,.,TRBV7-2,TGTGCCAGCACTTGGCAGGGGGCCAGGGGCTACACCTTC,CASTWQGARGYTF
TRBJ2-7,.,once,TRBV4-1,TGCGCCAGCAGCCAAGAATCCGAGGGGGATTACGAGCAGTACTTC,CASSQESEGDYEQYF
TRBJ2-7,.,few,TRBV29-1,TGCAGCGTTCAGCGCGGAACCTACGAGCAGTACTTC,CSVQRGTYEQYF
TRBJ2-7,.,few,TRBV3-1,TGTGCCAGCAGTTCCGCAGTGACAGCCTACGAGCAGTACTTC,CASSSAVTAYEQYF
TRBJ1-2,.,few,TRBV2,TGTGCCAGCAGTGAATTGGGCCCTGGGGGCTACACCTTC,CASSELGPGGYTF
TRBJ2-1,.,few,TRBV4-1,TGCGCCAGCAGCCAAGGGACGGCCGGGCGTGAGCAGTTCTTC,CASSQGTAGREQFF
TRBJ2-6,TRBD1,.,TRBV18,TGTGCCAGCTCACACCAGACAGGGGATGCCGGGGCTGGGGCCAACGTCCTGACTTTC,CASSHQTGDAGAGANVLTF
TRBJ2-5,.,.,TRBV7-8,TGTGCCAGCAGCCCCCGACAGACCGAGACCCAGTACTTC,CASSPRQTETQYF
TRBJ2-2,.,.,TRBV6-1,TGTGCCAGCAGTGCGACCGGGTTCGGCGGGGAGCTGTTTTTT,CASSATGFGGELFF
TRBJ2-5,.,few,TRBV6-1,TGTGCCAGCAGTGGACTCCCGTGGCGGGAGACCCAGTACTTC,CASSGLPWRETQYF
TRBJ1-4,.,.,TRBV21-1,TGTGCCAGCAGCAAAAGCTTTAATAATGAAAAACTGTTTTTT,CASSKSFNNEKLFF
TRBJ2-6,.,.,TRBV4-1,TGCGCCAGCAGCCTGAGGGTCGGCTACTCTCTTAGGGGGGCCAACGTCCTGACTTTC,CASSLRVGYSLRGANVLTF
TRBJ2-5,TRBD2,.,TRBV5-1,TGCGCCAGCAGCCGGTTGACTAGCGGGGGGGCAGGGGAGACCCAGTACTTC,CASSRLTSGGAGETQYF
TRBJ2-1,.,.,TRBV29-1,TGCAGCGTTGAAGGCAGGCAGGAGAATGAGCAGTTCTTC,CSVEGRQENEQFF
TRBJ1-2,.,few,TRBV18,TGTGCCAGCTCTAATGCGGGCCCTTCGTATGGCTACACCTTC,CASSNAGPSYGYTF
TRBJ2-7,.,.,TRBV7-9,TGTGCCAGCAGCCGGGTATCTGGGGCCTACGAGCAGTACTTC,CASSRVSGAYEQYF
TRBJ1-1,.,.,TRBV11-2,TGTGCCAGCAGGACCCGGAAAATCAGGGGTAACACTGAAGCTTTCTTT,CASRTRKIRGNTEAFF
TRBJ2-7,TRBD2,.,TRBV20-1,TGCAGTGCTATGACTAGCGGGGGACGCGAGCAGTACTTC,CSAMTSGGREQYF
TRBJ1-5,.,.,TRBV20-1,TGCAGTGCTAGTCTGGGTTTCAATCAGCCCCAGCATTTT,CSASLGFNQPQHF
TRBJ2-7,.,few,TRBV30,TGTGCCTGGAGCGGCCAACTGTCCCCTCCGGAAAGGTACTTC,CAWSGQLSPPERYF
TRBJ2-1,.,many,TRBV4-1,TGCGCCAGCAGCCAGGCGGCGAACAATGAGCAGTTCTTC,CASSQAANNEQFF
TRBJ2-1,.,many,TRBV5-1,TGCGCCAGCAGCTTGGAGGGGTCCTCTCAGTGGGGGGAGCAGTTCTTC,CASSLEGSSQWGEQFF
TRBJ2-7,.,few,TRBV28,TGTGCCAGCAGTTTAATCATTCAAGACGAGCAGTACTTC,CASSLIIQDEQYF
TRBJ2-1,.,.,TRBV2,TGTGCCAGCAGTGAACGGGGCAATGAGCAGTTCTTC,CASSERGNEQFF
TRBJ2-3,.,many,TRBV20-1,TGCAGTGCTAGTAGGCCCGGGGGTTCAGATACGCAGTATTTT,CSASRPGGSDTQYF
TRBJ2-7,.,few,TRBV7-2,TGTGCCAGCAGCTTTCGGCAGGTCTCCTACGAGCAGTACTTC,CASSFRQVSYEQYF
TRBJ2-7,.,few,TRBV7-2,TGTGCCAGCAGCTTGGGGGCCACCTCTGGGTACGAGCAGTACTTC,CASSLGATSGYEQYF
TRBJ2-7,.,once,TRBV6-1,TGTGCCAGCAGTGGAGTGACTCCTCCTTACGAGCAGTACTTC,CASSGVTPPYEQYF
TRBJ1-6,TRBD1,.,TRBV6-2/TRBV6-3,TGTGCCAGCAGTTACGCCGCAGGGACAGGGAATTCACCCCTCCACTTT,CASSYAAGTGNSPLHF
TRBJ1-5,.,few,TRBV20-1,TGCAGTGCTAGAGTGGTCGGGACACCAAATCAGCCCCAGCATTTT,CSARVVGTPNQPQHF
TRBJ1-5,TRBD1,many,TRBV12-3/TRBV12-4,TGTGCCAGCAGCAGGACAGGGCAGAGCAATCAGCCCCAGCATTTT,CASSRTGQSNQPQHF
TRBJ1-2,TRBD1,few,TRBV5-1,TGCGCCAGCAGCTCCCGGGACAGTAGCTATGGCTACACCTTC,CASSSRDSSYGYTF
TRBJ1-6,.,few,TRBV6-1,TGTGCCAGCTACGACCAGGCGGGTTCACCCCTCCACTTT,CASYDQAGSPLHF
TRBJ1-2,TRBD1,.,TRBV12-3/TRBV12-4,TGTGCCAGCAGTCCCCCCGGGACAGGGTTTGGCTATGGCTACACCTTC,CASSPPGTGFGYGYTF
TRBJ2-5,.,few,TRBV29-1,TGCAGCGTTGTCAGGGCTGGGGAGACCCAGTACTTC,CSVVRAGETQYF
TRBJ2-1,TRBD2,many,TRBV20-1,TGCAGTGCTAGTGAGCGGGGGGGCGTGGATGAGCAGTTCTTC,CSASERGGVDEQFF
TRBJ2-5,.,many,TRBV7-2,TGTGCCAGCAGCTTAGCGCGAGAACAAGAGACCCAGTACTTC,CASSLAREQETQYF
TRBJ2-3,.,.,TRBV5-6,TGTGCCAGCAGCTTACGCAGTAGGAGCACAGATACGCAGTATTTT,CASSLRSRSTDTQYF
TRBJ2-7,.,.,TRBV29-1,TGCAGCGTCCCTTGGGGGAGTCCCCACGAGCAGTACTTC,CSVPWGSPHEQYF
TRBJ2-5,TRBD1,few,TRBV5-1,TGCGCCAGCAGCTTGGAGGGGGACAGAGAAGAGACCCAGTACTTC,CASSLEGDREETQYF
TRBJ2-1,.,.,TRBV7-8,TGTGCCAGCAGCTTAGTAGGGTTTAGGGCCTACAATGAGCAGTTCTTC,CASSLVGFRAYNEQFF
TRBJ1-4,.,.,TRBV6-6,TGTGCCAGCAGTTACGAGGGGAGGGCATTACTTTTT,CASSYEGRALLF
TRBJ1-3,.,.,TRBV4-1,TGCGCCAGCAGCCAAGAGAAAGGGATTGGAAACACCATATATTTT,CASSQEKGIGNTIYF
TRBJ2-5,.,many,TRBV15,TGTGCCACCAGCAGGGGCCAAGAGACCCAGTACTTC,CATSRGQETQYF
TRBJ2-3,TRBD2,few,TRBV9,TGTGCCAGCAGCGCCCGATTGACTAGCGGGGGGCGAGATACGCAGTATTTT,CASSARLTSGGRDTQYF
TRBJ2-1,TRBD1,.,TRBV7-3,TGTGCCAGCAGCTCCGGGACAGGGAAAGTGGGCAATGAGCAGTTCTTC,CASSSGTGKVGNEQFF
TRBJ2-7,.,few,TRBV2,TGTGCCAGCAGTGACTACCTGCGCTCCTACGAGCAGTACTTC,CASSDYLRSYEQYF